The 9 T cell receptor beta chains given below trace back to one sample, sequenced in a study of blood T cell repertoires in COVID-19. The protocol was immunoSEQ multiplex PCR, while the TCRdb copy is restricted to in-frame clones and leaves out a portion. Of around 98,000 clones listed, roughly 85% were seen once; the top ten hold 4% to 5%. Material for sequencing was peripheral blood. Receptors were obtained from a man between 65 and 79 years old with acute or convalescent COVID-19.

V usage is TRBV4-1 and J usage is TRBJ1-4; 9 bases are a match to TRBD1. The CDR3 has 19 residues. Germline V gene data show CDR1 as MGHRA and CDR2 as YSYEKL. After removal of 0 bases from V and 8 bases from J, the junction contained 16 bases not matched to a gene. CDR3 DNA: TGCGCCAGCAGCCAAGATCGGTCAGGACAGGGGCTTAAGGAGGAAAAACTGTTTTTT. It yields the protein CASSQDRSGQGLKEEKLFF.

The chain's CDR3 is CASSFPLVGNEKLFF. CDR3 DNA: TGTGCCAGCAGCTTCCCCCTTGTCGGTAATGAAAAACTGTTTTTT. This sequence joins TRBV11-2 and TRBJ1-4; D uncertain. V was shortened by 3 bases and J by 4 bases, with 12 bases between the two germline ends. Per the germline V gene, CDR1 is SGHAT and CDR2 is FQNNGV. This CDR3 comprises 15 residues.

V usage is TRBV5-1 and J usage is TRBJ2-7; TRBD2 aligns across 7 bases. CDR1 and CDR2 from the germline V gene are SGHRS and YFSETQ. This CDR3 is 16 amino acids long. V shed 4 bases, J shed 0 bases, and the junction held 10 bases outside the gene matches. CDR3 DNA: TGCGCCAGCAGCGCCGCGTCCCGGGGGGACTCCTACGAGCAGTACTTC. Amino acids: CASSAASRGDSYEQYF.

This chain uses TRBV6-5 with TRBJ1-2; 7 bases fit TRBD1. J lost 8 bases, V lost 6 bases, and 9 bases had no gene match. CDR3 length: 13 residues. The germline gives CDR1 MNHEY, CDR2 SVGAGI. As DNA, the CDR3 is TGTGCCAGCAGGGACGACAGGGCATCGGGCTACACCTTC. The encoded protein is CASRDDRASGYTF.

The rearrangement uses TRBV2 and TRBJ1-2; TRBD1 aligns across 9 bases. The CDR3 is 11 amino acids. Germline V gene sequence: CDR1 SNHLY, CDR2 FYNNEI. Trimming took 11 bases from V and 8 from J; bases not matched to a gene: 6. The CDR3 DNA follows: TGTGCCGCGGGGACAGGGAGGGGCTACACCTTC. Translation: CAAGTGRGYTF.

The CDR3 region is CSASGREKPDTQYF. CDR3 coding DNA: TGCAGTGCTAGTGGCCGGGAGAAGCCCGATACGCAGTATTTT. The V call is TRBV20-1, the J call TRBJ2-3; TRBD2 is a possible D gene (6 bases). The V end lost 3 bases, the J end lost 6 bases, and 16 bases lay between the germline ends. The CDR3 length is 14 residues. From germline, CDR1 is DFQATT and CDR2 SNEGSKA (reference sequence).

V usage is TRBV9 and J usage is TRBJ2-7; 10 bases map to TRBD2. Trimming cost V 2 bases and J 6 bases; bases outside gene matches: 11. The CDR3 consists of 16 residues. Per the germline V gene, CDR1 is SGDLS and CDR2 is YYNGEE. CDR3 amino acids: CASSVEAGGPLGEQYF. In nucleotides, the CDR3 is TGTGCCAGCAGCGTGGAAGCGGGGGGGCCTTTAGGCGAGCAGTACTTC.

This clone was counted between two and nine times. The chain recombines TRBV19 with TRBJ1-6, with 8 bases fitting TRBD1. The J segment lost 8 bases and the V segment lost 4 bases, leaving 10 bases of the junction unmatched. This CDR3 has 16 amino acids. CDR1 is LNHDA, CDR2 SQIVND, per germline (reference sequence). This chain's CDR3 is CASSTYEGQDHSPLHF. In DNA, the CDR3 is TGTGCCAGTAGTACCTACGAGGGACAGGACCATTCACCCCTCCACTTT.

The rearrangement links TRBV28 to TRBJ1-1, with D possibly TRBD1 on 6 matching bases. The CDR3 is 13 residues long. With 6 bases removed from V and 6 bases from J, the gap between germline ends came to 14 bases. The germline gives CDR1 MDHEN, CDR2 SYDVKM. The CDR3 is CASSNIRGSEAFF. DNA for the CDR3: TGTGCCAGCAGCAATATCAGGGGCTCTGAAGCTTTCTTT.